This T cell receptor (beta chain) was sequenced for a study of blood T cell repertoires in COVID-19. Study as a whole: The United States, Italy and Spain provided the acute and convalescent COVID-19 samples.

The CDR3 is 17 amino acids. V gave up 4 bases and J gave up 0 bases; unmatched junction bases: 5. Per the germline V gene, CDR1 is SGDLS and CDR2 is YYNGEE. As processed by the authors: By means of reference gene primer amplification, nucleated cell counts were estimated. Sequencing used immunoSEQ multiplex PCR; TCRdb keeps in-frame clones, though not all of them. Clone size and the V and J calls come from that table; the DNA yielded D and trimming. The data show about 400,000 clones, approximately 91% seen once. The receptor comes from a woman aged 40 to 49 with acute COVID-19. The V and J genes are TRBV9 and TRBJ2-1; 12 nucleotides line up with TRBD2. The sample consisted of PBMCs or T cells enriched from blood (not recorded which). This CDR3 reads CASSLLAGGGSYNEQFF. CDR3 sequence (DNA): TGTGCCAGCAGCTTACTAGCGGGGGGAGGCTCCTACAATGAGCAGTTCTTC.